This T cell receptor (beta chain) was captured in a study of T cell repertoires in MIS-A myocarditis. The germline V gene has CDR1 MNHEY and CDR2 SMNVEV (reference sequence). The trim removed 2 bases at V and 3 bases at J, leaving 2 bases unmatched. The CDR3 is made up of 15 amino acids. Repertoires were generated with immunoSEQ multiplex PCR, while TCRdb's copy carries only in-frame clones and drops some. The repertoire holds roughly 12,000 clones, with roughly 80% as singletons. Input material: right ventricle heart tissue obtained at autopsy. The chain joins TRBV27 to TRBJ2-3; 10 bases align to TRBD1. This receptor was taken from a man younger than 35 with fulminant myocarditis from multisystem inflammatory syndrome in adults (MIS-A) after COVID-19. In DNA, the CDR3 is TGTGCCAGCAGTTTAGGGACAGGGGAGACAGATACGCAGTATTTT. Translation gives CASSLGTGETDTQYF.